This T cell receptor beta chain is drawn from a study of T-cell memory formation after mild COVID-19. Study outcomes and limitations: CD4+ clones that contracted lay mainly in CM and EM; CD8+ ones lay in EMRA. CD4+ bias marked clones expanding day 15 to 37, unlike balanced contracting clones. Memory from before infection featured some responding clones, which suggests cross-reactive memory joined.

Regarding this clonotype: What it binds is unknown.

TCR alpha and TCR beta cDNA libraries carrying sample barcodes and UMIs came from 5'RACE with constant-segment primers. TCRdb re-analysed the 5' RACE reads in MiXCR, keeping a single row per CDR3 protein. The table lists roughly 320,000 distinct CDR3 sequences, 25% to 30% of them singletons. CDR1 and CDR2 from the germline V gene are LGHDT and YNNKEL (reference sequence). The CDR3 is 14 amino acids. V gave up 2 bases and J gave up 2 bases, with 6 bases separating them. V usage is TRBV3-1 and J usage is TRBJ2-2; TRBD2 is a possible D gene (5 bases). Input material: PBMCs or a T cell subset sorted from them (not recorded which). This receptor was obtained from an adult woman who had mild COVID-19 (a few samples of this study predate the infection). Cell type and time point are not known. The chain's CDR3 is CASSQWTNTGELFF. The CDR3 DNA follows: TGTGCCAGCAGCCAATGGACTAACACCGGGGAGCTGTTTTTT.